The 4 T cell receptor beta chains listed next were all sequenced from one sample in a study of T cell responses to AZD1222 COVID-19 vaccine. Profiling relied on immunoSEQ multiplex PCR, and the TCRdb table lists in-frame clones only, not all of them. The table has some 120,000 clones, 92% seen once. The sequences come from peripheral blood, collected on day 0 of AZD1222 vaccination. The receptors stem from an adult in good health.

The CDR3 is CASTDRVGNQPQHF. Written as DNA, the CDR3 is TGTGCCAGCACCGACAGGGTAGGCAATCAGCCCCAGCATTTT. V and J are TRBV2 and TRBJ1-5, with TRBD1 matching 7 bases. CDR1 and CDR2 (germline): SNHLY, FYNNEI. CDR3 size: 14 residues. Trimming at V came to 7 bases and at J to 2 bases, leaving 5 bases not matched to a gene.

In regard to this clone: Within the sample, other DNA sequences also encode this same CDR3. V usage is TRBV7-9 and J usage is TRBJ1-1, with a tentative D call TRBD1 (6 bases). The CDR3 contains 14 residues. Trimming shortened V by 2 bases and J by 1 base, and 8 bases separated the two germline ends. Looked up from germline, CDR1 is SEHNR and CDR2 is FQNEAQ (reference sequence). The CDR3 region is CASSLWDTNTEAFF. The DNA of the CDR3 is TGTGCCAGCAGCTTATGGGACACGAACACTGAAGCTTTCTTT.

The V call is TRBV3-1 (or the pseudogene TRBV3-2), the J call TRBJ2-2; D not resolved. Trimming cost V 3 bases and J 3 bases, with 5 bases left between them. Looked up from germline, CDR1 is LGHDT and CDR2 is YNNKEL (reference sequence). The CDR3 is 13 amino acids. The CDR3 loop reads CASSHTDTGELFF. DNA of the CDR3: TGTGCCAGCAGCCACACTGACACCGGGGAGCTGTTTTTT.

The chain employs TRBV28 and TRBJ2-7, with D possibly being TRBD1 (5 bases). The CDR3 is 13 amino acids. The ends were cut back, 3 bases at V and 0 bases at J, with 6 bases in the middle. Germline CDR1 reads MDHEN; CDR2 reads SYDVKM. CDR3 in amino acids: CASSFQGSYEQYF. CDR3 nucleotide sequence: TGTGCCAGCAGTTTTCAGGGCTCCTACGAGCAGTACTTC.